The 12 T cell receptor beta chains below were found in one sample sequenced in a study of T-cell reconstitution after alpha-beta-depleted transplantation in children. During its preparation, the TCRbeta library received unique molecular identifiers. In TCRdb, the PCR reads were re-called with MiXCR into one record per CDR3 protein. The table includes around 93,000 distinct CDR3 sequences, 7% to 10% detected once. The sequenced sample was PBMCs from the stem cell graft donor, obtained from the stem cell graft. The receptors shown here come from a human donor who donated a stem cell graft to a child with congenital amegakaryocytic thrombocytopenia.

The rearrangement joins TRBV5-1 to TRBJ2-1; 10 positions agree with TRBD1. Germline V gene sequence: CDR1 SGHRS, CDR2 YFSETQ. The CDR3 runs to 15 residues. V lost 5 bases and J lost 4; bases outside the gene matches: 6. The CDR3 DNA follows: TGCGCCAGCAGAAGAGGACAGGGGGTATACAATGAGCAGTTCTTC. This codes for CASRRGQGVYNEQFF.

This clonotype has ten or more counts. The chain recombines TRBV5-1 with TRBJ1-2; no clear D. This CDR3 comprises 15 residues. Per germline, CDR1 SGHRS and CDR2 YFSETQ. V lost 4 bases to trimming and J lost 6 bases, with 19 bases between them. The chain's CDR3 is CASSAARAFGNGYTF. CDR3 sequence (DNA): TGCGCCAGCAGCGCAGCAAGGGCCTTTGGAAATGGCTACACCTTC.

This clonotype was counted many times. CDR3 amino acids: CSARDRVDYEQYF. The DNA for the CDR3 is TGCAGTGCTAGAGATCGGGTGGACTACGAGCAGTACTTC. The chain combines TRBV20-1 with TRBJ2-7; no clear D gene. The ends were cut back, 0 bases at V and 3 bases at J, with 9 bases in the middle. CDR3 length: 13 amino acids. CDR1 is DFQATT and CDR2 is SNEGSKA in the germline V gene (reference sequence).

This clonotype has more than one count but fewer than ten. The chain combines TRBV7-2 with TRBJ2-1; 7 bases fit TRBD2. The J segment lost 9 bases and the V segment lost 2 bases, leaving 7 bases of the junction unmatched. Germline values: CDR1 SGHTA, CDR2 FQGNSA. The CDR3 is 14 amino acids. The CDR3 DNA reads as TGTGCCAGCAGCTTACGTATGGCGGGAGCTGAGCAGTTCTTC. This gives the protein CASSLRMAGAEQFF. Together with reference TRBV7-2 and TRBJ2-1, the CDR3 gives the full variable domain: GAGVSQSPSNKVTEKGKDVELRCDPISGHTALYWYRQSLGQGLEFLIYFQGNSAPDKSGLPSDRFSAERTGGSVSTLTIQRTQQEDSAVYLCASSLRMAGAEQFFGPGTRLTVL.

This clonotype has ten or more counts. V is TRBV12-3 or TRBV12-4 and J is TRBJ1-5; possible D gene TRBD1, 5 bases. Between the trimmed V and J ends, which lost 4 bases and 9 bases, there was a span of 13 bases. The CDR3 sequence is 13 residues long. In nucleotides, the CDR3 is TGTGCCAGCAGTTGGGCCGGGAGGGGGCCCCAGCATTTT. As protein: CASSWAGRGPQHF.

The table lists this clonotype with many counts. The J gene is TRBJ2-3, the V gene TRBV12-3 or TRBV12-4; no clear D. The CDR3 is made up of 13 amino acids. The ends were cut back, 3 bases at V and 0 bases at J, with 4 bases in the middle. CDR3 in amino acids: CASSFLSTDTQYF. The DNA for the CDR3 is TGTGCCAGCAGTTTCCTTAGCACAGATACGCAGTATTTT.

This clonotype was observed a handful of times. The chain joins TRBV5-1 to TRBJ1-2, with 9 nucleotides matching TRBD1. The CDR3 extends over 15 amino acids. Germline V CDR1 and CDR2: SGHRS, YFSETQ. The junction had 6 bases not matched to a gene; V was cut back by 3 bases and J by 3 bases. CDR3 loop: CASSWQRTGDYGYTF. The CDR3 bases are TGCGCCAGCAGCTGGCAGAGGACAGGGGACTATGGCTACACCTTC. Supplemented by reference TRBV5-1 and TRBJ1-2, the full variable domain reads KAGVTQTPRYLIKTRGQQVTLSCSPISGHRSVSWYQQTPGQGLQFLFEYFSETQRNKGNFPGRFSGRQFSNSRSEMNVSTLELGDSALYLCASSWQRTGDYGYTFGSGTRLTVV.

This clonotype came up many times. The CDR3 sequence is CASSQELGQPQYF. Written as DNA, the CDR3 is TGTGCCAGCAGCCAAGAGCTGGGACAGCCCCAGTACTTC. J is TRBJ2-5 and V is TRBV3-1; 7 bases align to TRBD1. Germline values: CDR1 LGHDT, CDR2 YNNKEL (reference sequence). The CDR3 loop spans 13 amino acids. After removal of 0 bases from V and 9 bases from J, the junction contained 4 bases not matched to a gene.

This clonotype was counted many times. J is TRBJ2-1 and V is TRBV5-1; the D is unclear. V shed 2 bases and J shed 8 bases, with 8 bases lying between them. CDR3 length: 12 residues. Per germline, CDR1 SGHRS and CDR2 YFSETQ. DNA of the CDR3: TGCGCCAGCAGCTTCTCTAGGGATGAGCAGTTCTTC. Protein: CASSFSRDEQFF.

The table lists this clonotype with many counts. This chain connects TRBV20-1 to TRBJ2-1; D remains unclear. CDR3 size: 12 residues. Per germline, CDR1 DFQATT and CDR2 SNEGSKA (reference sequence). In nucleotides, the CDR3 is TGCAAGCCGGGCCGCCTTGAGAATGAGCAGTTCTTC. Its translation is CKPGRLENEQFF.

This clonotype was seen ten or more times. This chain joins TRBV29-1 and TRBJ1-5; D gene uncertain. The CDR3 is 13 amino acids. Germline V gene lookup returns CDR1 SQVTM and CDR2 ANQGSEA. V was shortened by 4 bases and J by 7 bases, with 14 bases between the two germline ends. This CDR3 is CSVGAGIGQPQHF. Here the CDR3 DNA reads TGCAGCGTTGGGGCGGGTATCGGACAGCCCCAGCATTTT.

There are many counts of this clonotype. V usage is TRBV11-2 and J usage is TRBJ2-4; the match to TRBD1 covers 7 bases. This CDR3 has 16 residues. The V segment lost 1 base and the J segment 5 bases; nucleotides outside the gene matches: 8. Germline CDR1 reads SGHAT; CDR2 reads FQNNGV. CDR3 residues: CASSLVETGHQNIQYF. The CDR3 nucleotides read TGTGCCAGCAGCTTAGTAGAGACAGGGCACCAAAACATTCAGTACTTC.